These 20 T cell receptor beta chains came from one sample sequenced in a study of blood T cell repertoires in COVID-19. This table comes from immunoSEQ multiplex PCR, and its TCRdb copy is limited to in-frame clones, with some not included. The sample lists roughly 340,000 clones, roughly 86% occurring once. The sample taken for sequencing was peripheral blood. These receptors all come from a woman aged 70 to 79 with COVID-19, enrolled during active disease.

The chain has TRBV2 and TRBJ1-2; D gene unclear. The V and J ends lost 5 bases and 8 bases respectively, with 27 bases between them. The CDR3 is made up of 17 amino acids. CDR1 and CDR2 (germline): SNHLY, FYNNEI. This CDR3 is CASSHKFFPEYGGGYTF. CDR3 sequence (DNA): TGTGCCAGCAGTCACAAGTTTTTCCCTGAATATGGCGGAGGCTACACCTTC. The full variable domain, with the rest looked up from reference TRBV2 and TRBJ1-2, is EPEVTQTPSHQVTQMGQEVILRCVPISNHLYFYWYRQILGQKVEFLVSFYNNEISEKSEIFDDQFSVERPDGSNFTLKIRSTKLEDSAMYFCASSHKFFPEYGGGYTFGSGTRLTVV.

This clone turned up a few times. The sample has other DNA sequences that encode this CDR3 too. V gene TRBV28 combines with J gene TRBJ1-1; D gene uncertain. Per the germline V gene, CDR1 is MDHEN and CDR2 is SYDVKM. The CDR3 has 11 amino acids. V was clipped by 8 bases and J by 2 bases, with 6 bases between them. The CDR3 here is CASLLNTEAFF. The CDR3 DNA is TGTGCCAGCCTCCTAAACACTGAAGCTTTCTTT.

Of note for this clone: Other DNA sequences in this sample translate to the same CDR3. The genes are TRBV2 and TRBJ2-5; D is unclear. This CDR3 spans 11 amino acids. Trimming left V 6 bases short and J 5 bases short, with 7 bases between. Germline assignment: CDR1 SNHLY and CDR2 FYNNEI. CDR3 in DNA: TGTGCCAGCAGCGAGAGGGAGACCCAGTACTTC. Its protein is CASSERETQYF.

The chain recombines TRBV5-1 with TRBJ1-4, with D possibly being TRBD1 (5 bases). The V gene lost 0 bases and the J gene lost 5 bases, with 11 bases spanning the gap. The CDR3 contains 15 residues. CDR1 is SGHRS, CDR2 YFSETQ, per germline. The CDR3 region has the DNA TGCGCCAGCAGCTTGGAAGGGACTAGGAATGAAAAACTGTTTTTT. It codes for CASSLEGTRNEKLFF.

The chain links TRBV7-9 to TRBJ1-4; TRBD1 agrees at 7 bases. The ends lost 4 bases at V and 8 bases at J; junction bases unmatched: 7. This CDR3 spans 14 amino acids. Germline CDR1 is SEHNR and CDR2 is FQNEAQ (reference sequence). The chain's CDR3 is CASSSDRLMEKLFF. CDR3 nucleotides: TGTGCCAGCAGCTCGGACAGGCTGATGGAAAAACTGTTTTTT.

The chain carries TRBV13 and TRBJ1-6; perhaps TRBD1 as D (5 bases). The V gene lost 3 bases and the J gene lost 8 bases, with 14 bases spanning the gap. Looked up from germline, CDR1 is PRHDT and CDR2 is FYEKMQ (reference sequence). The CDR3 is made up of 15 amino acids. The CDR3 protein is CASSFGAPGHSPLHF. Written as DNA, the CDR3 is TGTGCCAGCAGCTTTGGGGCCCCAGGGCATTCACCCCTCCACTTT.

The rearrangement links TRBV6-5 to TRBJ2-5; TRBD1 aligns across 9 bases. The germline V gene has CDR1 MNHEY and CDR2 SVGAGI. The CDR3 totals 13 residues. The junction had 3 bases not matched to a gene; V was cut back by 5 bases and J by 5 bases. Here the CDR3 reads CASSRGTGETQYF. The CDR3 nucleotides are TGTGCCAGCAGTAGAGGGACAGGGGAGACCCAGTACTTC.

This chain's CDR3 is CASSPEREYGYTF. CDR3 nucleotide sequence: TGCGCCAGCAGCCCCGAGAGGGAGTATGGCTACACCTTC. V is TRBV5-1 and J is TRBJ1-2, with unresolved D. The CDR3 loop spans 13 amino acids. V lost 4 bases and J 5 bases, leaving 12 bases between the germline ends. Germline values: CDR1 SGHRS, CDR2 YFSETQ.

The V gene is TRBV5-4, the J gene TRBJ2-1; 11 nucleotides align to TRBD2. This CDR3 spans 15 amino acids. V dropped 1 base and J dropped 5; count of bases not matched to a gene: 2. Germline assignment: CDR1 SGHNT and CDR2 YYREEE (reference sequence). CDR3 DNA: TGTGCCAGCAGCTTGACTAGCGGGGGTAACAATGAGCAGTTCTTC. Protein sequence: CASSLTSGGNNEQFF.

DNA for the CDR3: TGTGCCAGCACTACCCCTCGGGAAGTGGCGGGGTATGGCTACACCTTC. Translation gives CASTTPREVAGYGYTF. The chain is built from TRBV28 and TRBJ1-2; no clear D. Germline CDR1 and CDR2: MDHEN and SYDVKM. V gave up 7 bases and J gave up 5 bases, with 23 bases separating them. The CDR3 spans 16 residues.

The chain recombines TRBV9 with TRBJ1-3; D is unclear. V was shortened by 4 bases and J by 0 bases, with 5 bases between the two germline ends. There are 13 residues in the CDR3. The V gene's germline CDR1 is SGDLS and CDR2 YYNGEE. This CDR3 is CASSNSSGNTIYF. The CDR3 DNA reads as TGTGCCAGCAGCAACAGCTCTGGAAACACCATATATTTT.

The chain uses TRBV4-1 and TRBJ2-7, with 13 bases that match TRBD2. Trimming took 4 bases from V and 7 from J; bases not matched to a gene: 10. This CDR3 has 16 residues. CDR1 MGHRA and CDR2 YSYEKL come from the germline V gene. CDR3 nucleotides: TGCGCCAGCAGCCCAAATTATCCGGGACTAGCGGGGGAGCAGTACTTC. Translation gives CASSPNYPGLAGEQYF.

This clone turned up a few times. The chain links TRBV24-1 to TRBJ1-2; 9 bases fit TRBD1. The CDR3 covers 14 residues. From germline, CDR1 is KGHDR and CDR2 SFDVKD. Trimming at V came to 5 bases and at J to 4 bases, leaving 4 bases not matched to a gene. The CDR3 sequence is CATSAPGQGYGYTF. The CDR3 nucleotides read TGTGCCACCAGTGCCCCGGGACAGGGCTATGGCTACACCTTC.

For this clone: The sample contains more than one DNA sequence encoding this CDR3. The CDR3: CASSPGGTEAFF. CDR3 nucleotides: TGTGCCAGCAGCCCTGGGGGGACTGAAGCTTTCTTT. The chain combines TRBV12-3 or TRBV12-4 with TRBJ1-1, with D maybe TRBD1 (5 bases). Deletions cut 6 bases from V and 5 bases from J, with 10 bases between. The CDR3 runs 12 residues.

This chain links TRBV29-1 with TRBJ2-3; D gene uncertain. Trimming took off 7 bases at V and 1 base at J, with 9 bases between the two ends. The germline CDR1 and CDR2 sequences are SQVTM and ANQGSEA. CDR3 length: 12 residues. CDR3 in amino acids: CSADGGTDTQYF. The CDR3 DNA reads TGCAGCGCTGATGGAGGCACAGATACGCAGTATTTT.

The chain carries TRBV12-3 or TRBV12-4 and TRBJ1-3; D gene ambiguous. V lost 3 bases and J lost 4, with 7 bases in between. This CDR3 comprises 13 residues. CDR3 sequence (DNA): TGTGCCAGCAGTTTCCACAGCGGAAACACCATATATTTT. Translating it yields CASSFHSGNTIYF.

The table lists this clone with a count of one. The chain uses TRBV4-3 and TRBJ1-3; 7 nucleotides match TRBD1. Germline lookup yields CDR1 LGHNA and CDR2 YSLEER. The CDR3 length is 17 residues. V was pared by 3 bases and J by 0 bases, with 8 bases of the junction left unmatched. The CDR3 here is CASSQTGRGSSGNTIYF. In DNA form, the CDR3 reads TGCGCCAGCAGCCAGACAGGGAGAGGGAGCTCTGGAAACACCATATATTTT.

CDR3: CSASWEGSQPQHF. In DNA, the CDR3 is TGCAGTGCTAGTTGGGAGGGGAGTCAGCCCCAGCATTTT. The chain employs TRBV20-1 and TRBJ1-5; D is possibly TRBD1 (5 bases). CDR3 size: 13 residues. Trimming removed 3 bases at V and 6 bases at J, with 12 bases between. Germline-derived CDR1 and CDR2 are DFQATT and SNEGSKA (reference sequence).

This clone was picked up a small number of times. In the same sample, other DNA sequences code for this CDR3. The V gene is TRBV19, the J gene TRBJ2-6, with D tentatively TRBD1 (5 bases). The germline CDR1 and CDR2 sequences are LNHDA and SQIVND (reference sequence). V was cut by 6 bases and J by 3 bases, with 12 bases left in between. This CDR3 is 15 amino acids long. The CDR3 region has the DNA TGTGCCAGTAGACGACAGTTCTTTGGGGCCAACGTCCTGACTTTC. Protein: CASRRQFFGANVLTF.

The CDR3, as DNA: TGTGCCAGCAGTGAATTCGGGACAGGGGGAATCTATGGCTACACCTTC. Translation: CASSEFGTGGIYGYTF. This chain connects TRBV2 to TRBJ1-2, with 11 bases matching TRBD1. The trim removed 2 bases at V and 4 bases at J, leaving 6 bases unmatched. This CDR3 has 16 residues. In germline, CDR1 is SNHLY, CDR2 FYNNEI. Drawing the rest from reference TRBV2 and TRBJ1-2, the complete variable domain is EPEVTQTPSHQVTQMGQEVILRCVPISNHLYFYWYRQILGQKVEFLVSFYNNEISEKSEIFDDQFSVERPDGSNFTLKIRSTKLEDSAMYFCASSEFGTGGIYGYTFGSGTRLTVV.